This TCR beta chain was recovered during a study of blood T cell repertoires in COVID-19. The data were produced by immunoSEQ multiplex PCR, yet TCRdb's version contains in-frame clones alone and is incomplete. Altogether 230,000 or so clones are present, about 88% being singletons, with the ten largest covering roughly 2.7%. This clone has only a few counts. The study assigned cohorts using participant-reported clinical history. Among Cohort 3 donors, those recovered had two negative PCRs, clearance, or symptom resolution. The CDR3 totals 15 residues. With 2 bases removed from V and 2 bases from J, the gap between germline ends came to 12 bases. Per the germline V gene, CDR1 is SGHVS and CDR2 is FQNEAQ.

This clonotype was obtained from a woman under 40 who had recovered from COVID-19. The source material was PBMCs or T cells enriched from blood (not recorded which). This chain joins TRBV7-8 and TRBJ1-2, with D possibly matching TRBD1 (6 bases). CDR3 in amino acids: CASSLSPTGNYGYTF. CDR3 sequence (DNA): TGTGCCAGCAGCTTATCCCCCACAGGGAACTATGGCTACACCTTC.